Here is one TCR beta chain with its context. A patient was excluded if there was uncontrolled infection, other autoimmune disease, pregnancy or lactation. This specimen comes from a study of T cells in Graves' hyperthyroidism and ophthalmopathy. Amplified TCR beta CDR3 regions derived from RNA transcripts. During a first-round RT-PCR of the TCR CDR3, the HTBI primer set was used. TCRdb re-analysed the multiplex PCR reads in MiXCR, keeping a single row per CDR3 protein. Of 480,000 or so distinct CDR3 sequences listed, 35% to 50% are singletons. This sequence was found in an adult woman with Graves' disease, either hyperthyroidism or ophthalmopathy (not recorded which). The sequencing sample was made of peripheral blood or thyroid tissue (not recorded which).

The CDR3 sequence: CSARQGGEPLGQHF. The DNA for the CDR3 is TGCAGTGCTCGGCAGGGAGGGGAGCCTCTGGGCCAGCATTTT. The chain employs TRBV20-1 and TRBJ1-5; D might be TRBD1 (5 bases). V lost 5 bases and J lost 12, with 23 bases in between. The CDR3 consists of 14 residues. Germline CDR1 and CDR2: DFQATT and SNEGSKA (reference sequence).